This T cell receptor (beta chain) was observed in a study of T cells in Graves' hyperthyroidism and ophthalmopathy. General study points: The blood repertoire included most of the expanded thyroid clonotypes above 0.001. Ophthalmopathy and stable hyperthyroidism were separated by a 13 V-J model.

This clonotype was seen repeatedly, ten times or more. Its antigen is unidentified. Amplified TCR beta CDR3 regions derived from RNA transcripts. HTBI primers were used for first-round RT-PCR of the TCR CDR3. TCRdb re-derived calls from the multiplex PCR reads in MiXCR, one entry per CDR3 protein. The sample comprises roughly 580,000 distinct CDR3 sequences, roughly 13% of which are singletons, and about 5.8% rests with the top ten. The CDR3 length is 12 residues. Germline V gene lookup returns CDR1 MNHEY and CDR2 SVGAGI. The germline V and J ends were trimmed by 0 bases and 6 bases, with 3 bases remaining between them.

The chain joins TRBV6-5 to TRBJ1-5; no firm D call. The receptor was derived from a woman in her 30s with Graves' hyperthyroidism that later progressed to Graves' ophthalmopathy. The sequenced material came from blood. The DNA for the CDR3 is TGTGCCAGCAGTTACTCAGGTCAGCCCCAGCATTTT. Its protein is CASSYSGQPQHF.